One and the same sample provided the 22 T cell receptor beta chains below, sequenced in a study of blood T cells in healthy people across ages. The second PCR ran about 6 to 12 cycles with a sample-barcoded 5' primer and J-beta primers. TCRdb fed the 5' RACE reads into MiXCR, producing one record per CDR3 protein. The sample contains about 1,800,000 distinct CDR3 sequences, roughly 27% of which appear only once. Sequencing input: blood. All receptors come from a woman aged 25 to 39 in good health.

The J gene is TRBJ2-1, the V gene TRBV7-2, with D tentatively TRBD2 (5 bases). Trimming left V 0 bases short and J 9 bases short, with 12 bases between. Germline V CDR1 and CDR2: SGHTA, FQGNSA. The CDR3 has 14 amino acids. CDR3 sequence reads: CASSLARRTGEQFF. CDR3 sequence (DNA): TGTGCCAGCAGCTTAGCGCGGAGGACCGGTGAGCAGTTCTTC.

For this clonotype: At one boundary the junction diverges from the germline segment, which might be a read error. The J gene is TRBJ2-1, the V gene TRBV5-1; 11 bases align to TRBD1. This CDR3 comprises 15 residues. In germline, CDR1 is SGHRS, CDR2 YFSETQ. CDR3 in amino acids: CTSSLGQGAYNEQFF. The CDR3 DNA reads TGCACCAGCAGCTTGGGACAGGGGGCCTACAATGAGCAGTTCTTC.

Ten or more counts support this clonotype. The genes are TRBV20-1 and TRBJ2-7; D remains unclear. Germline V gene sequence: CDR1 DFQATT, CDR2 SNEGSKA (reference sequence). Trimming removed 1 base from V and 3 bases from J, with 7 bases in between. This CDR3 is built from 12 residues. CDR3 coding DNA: TGCAGTGCTAGAGGAGATCTCTACGAGCAGTACTTC. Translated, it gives CSARGDLYEQYF.

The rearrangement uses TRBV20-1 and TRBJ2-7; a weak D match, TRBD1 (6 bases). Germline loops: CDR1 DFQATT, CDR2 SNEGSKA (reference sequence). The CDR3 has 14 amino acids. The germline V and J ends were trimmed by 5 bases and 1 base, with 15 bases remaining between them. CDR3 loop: CSAPRTALSYEQYF. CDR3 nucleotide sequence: TGCAGTGCTCCAAGGACAGCCTTATCCTACGAGCAGTACTTC.

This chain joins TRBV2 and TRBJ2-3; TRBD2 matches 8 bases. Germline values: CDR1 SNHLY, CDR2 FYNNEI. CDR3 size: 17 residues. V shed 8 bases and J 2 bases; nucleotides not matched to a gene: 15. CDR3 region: CASQLPRGGWDTDTQYF. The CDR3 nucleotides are TGTGCCAGCCAACTCCCTCGGGGGGGATGGGACACAGATACGCAGTATTTT.

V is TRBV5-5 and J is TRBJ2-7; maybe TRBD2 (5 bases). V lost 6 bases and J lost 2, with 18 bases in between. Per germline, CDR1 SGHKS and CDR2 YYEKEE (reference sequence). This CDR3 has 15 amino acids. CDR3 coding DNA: TGTGCCAGCAACTGGGTGCCTAAGCGGACCTACGAGCAGTACTTC. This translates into CASNWVPKRTYEQYF.

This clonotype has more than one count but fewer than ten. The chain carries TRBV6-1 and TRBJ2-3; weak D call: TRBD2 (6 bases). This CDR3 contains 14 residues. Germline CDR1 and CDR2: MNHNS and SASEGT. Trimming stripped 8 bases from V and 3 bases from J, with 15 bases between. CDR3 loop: CASLVEGGTDTQYF. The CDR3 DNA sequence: TGTGCCAGCCTAGTCGAGGGAGGAACAGATACGCAGTATTTT.

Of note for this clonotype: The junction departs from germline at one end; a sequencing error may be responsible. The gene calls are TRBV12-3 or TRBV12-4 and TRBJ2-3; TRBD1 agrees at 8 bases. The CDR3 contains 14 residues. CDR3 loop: CACSPGQGTDTEYF. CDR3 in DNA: TGTGCCTGCAGTCCCGGACAGGGCACAGATACGGAGTATTTT.

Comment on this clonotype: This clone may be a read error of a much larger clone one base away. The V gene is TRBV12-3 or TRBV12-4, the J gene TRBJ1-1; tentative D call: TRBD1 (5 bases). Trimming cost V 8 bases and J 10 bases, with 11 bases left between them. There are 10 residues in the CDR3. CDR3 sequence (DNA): TGTGCCAGCCCCGGGGGGGGAGCTTTCTTT. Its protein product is CASPGGGAFF.

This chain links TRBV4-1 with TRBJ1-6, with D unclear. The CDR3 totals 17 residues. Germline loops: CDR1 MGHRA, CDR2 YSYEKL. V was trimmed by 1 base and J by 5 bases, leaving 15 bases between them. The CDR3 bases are TGCGCCAGCAGCCAAGGCGGGAAGAGACCAGATAATTCACCCCTCCACTTT. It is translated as CASSQGGKRPDNSPLHF.

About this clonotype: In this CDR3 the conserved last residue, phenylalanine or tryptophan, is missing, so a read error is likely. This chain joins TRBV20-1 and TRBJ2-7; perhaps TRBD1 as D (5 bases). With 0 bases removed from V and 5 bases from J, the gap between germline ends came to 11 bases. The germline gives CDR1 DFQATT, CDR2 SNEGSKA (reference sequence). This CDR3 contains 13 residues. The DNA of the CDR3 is TGCAGTGCTAGAGATTCAACAGGAGACGAGCAGTACTGC. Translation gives CSARDSTGDEQYC.

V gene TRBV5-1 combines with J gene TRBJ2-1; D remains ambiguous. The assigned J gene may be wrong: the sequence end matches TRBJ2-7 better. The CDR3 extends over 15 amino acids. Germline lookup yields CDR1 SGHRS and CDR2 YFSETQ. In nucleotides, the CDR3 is TGCGCCAGCAGCTTGGGGATCAGCTCCTACAATGAGCAGTACTTC. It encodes CASSLGISSYNEQYF.

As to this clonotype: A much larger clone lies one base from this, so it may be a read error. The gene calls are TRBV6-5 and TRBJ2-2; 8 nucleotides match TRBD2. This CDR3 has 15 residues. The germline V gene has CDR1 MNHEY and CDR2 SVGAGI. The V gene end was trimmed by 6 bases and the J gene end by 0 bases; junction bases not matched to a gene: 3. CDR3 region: CASRWGLANTGELFF. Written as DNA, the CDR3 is TGTGCCAGCAGGTGGGGACTAGCGAACACCGGGGAGCTGTTTTTT.

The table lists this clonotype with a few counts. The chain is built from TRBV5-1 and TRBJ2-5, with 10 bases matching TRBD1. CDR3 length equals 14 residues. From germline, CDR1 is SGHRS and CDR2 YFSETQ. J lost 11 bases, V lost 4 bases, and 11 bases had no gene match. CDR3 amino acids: CASSLDRGRDQQYF. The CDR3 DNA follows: TGCGCCAGCAGCCTCGACAGGGGGCGAGACCAGCAGTACTTC.

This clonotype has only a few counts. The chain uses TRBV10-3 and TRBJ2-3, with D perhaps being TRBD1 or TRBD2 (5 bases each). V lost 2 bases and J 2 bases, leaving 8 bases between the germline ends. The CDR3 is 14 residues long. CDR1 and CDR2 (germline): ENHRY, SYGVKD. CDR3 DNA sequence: TGTGCCATCAGTGAGGGGACGGACACAGATACGCAGTATTTT. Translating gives CAISEGTDTDTQYF.

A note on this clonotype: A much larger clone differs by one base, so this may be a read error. CDR3 bases: TGCAGTGCTAGAGGACAGGGGTCCTCCCACCTCTCTGGGGCCAACGTCCCGACTTTC. This gives the protein CSARGQGSSHLSGANVPTF. The chain employs TRBV20-1 and TRBJ2-6; 8 nucleotides agree with TRBD1. From germline, CDR1 is DFQATT and CDR2 SNEGSKA (reference sequence). The CDR3 totals 19 residues.

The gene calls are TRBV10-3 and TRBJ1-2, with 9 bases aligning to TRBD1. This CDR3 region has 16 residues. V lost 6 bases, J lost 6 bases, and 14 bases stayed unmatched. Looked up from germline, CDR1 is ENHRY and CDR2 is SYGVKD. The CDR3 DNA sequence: TGTGCCATCAGCCCCCCCACCGGGACAGGGTTTGATGGCTACACCTTC. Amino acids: CAISPPTGTGFDGYTF.

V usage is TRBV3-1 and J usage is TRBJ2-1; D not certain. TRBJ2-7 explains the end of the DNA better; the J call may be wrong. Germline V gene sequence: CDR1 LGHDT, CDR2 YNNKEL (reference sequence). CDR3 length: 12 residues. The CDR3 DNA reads TGTGCCAGCAGACTGGGCAACAATGAGCAGTACTTC. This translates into CASRLGNNEQYF.

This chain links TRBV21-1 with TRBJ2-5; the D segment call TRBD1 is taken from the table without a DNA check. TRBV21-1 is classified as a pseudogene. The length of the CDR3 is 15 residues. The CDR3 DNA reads TGTGCCAGCAGCAGCCCGCGGGGGCCGGAAGAGACCCAGTACTTC. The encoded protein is CASSSPRGPEETQYF.

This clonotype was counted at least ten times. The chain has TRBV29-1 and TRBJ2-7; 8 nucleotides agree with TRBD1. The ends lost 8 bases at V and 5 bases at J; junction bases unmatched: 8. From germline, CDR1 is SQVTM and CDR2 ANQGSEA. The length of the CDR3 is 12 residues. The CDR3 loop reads CSMMDRANEQYF. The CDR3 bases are TGCAGCATGATGGACAGGGCAAACGAGCAGTACTTC.

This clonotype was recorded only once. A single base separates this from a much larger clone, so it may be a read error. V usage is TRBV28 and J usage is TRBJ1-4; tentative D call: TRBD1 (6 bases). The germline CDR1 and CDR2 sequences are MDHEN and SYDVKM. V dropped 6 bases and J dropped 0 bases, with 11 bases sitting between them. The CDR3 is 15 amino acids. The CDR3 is CASSRRTATNEKLFF. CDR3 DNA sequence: TGTGCCAGCAGCCGCCGGACAGCAACTAATGAAAAACTGTTTTTT.

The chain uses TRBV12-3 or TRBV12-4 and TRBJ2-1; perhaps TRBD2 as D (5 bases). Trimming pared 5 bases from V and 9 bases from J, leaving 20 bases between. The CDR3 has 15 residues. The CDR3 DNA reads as TGTGCCAGCAGTGCAACCGGGATGGCGACTCTTGAGCAGTTCTTC. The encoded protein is CASSATGMATLEQFF.